Shown below are 28 T cell receptor beta chains from a single sample sequenced in a study of blood T cell repertoires in COVID-19. This table comes from immunoSEQ multiplex PCR, and its TCRdb copy is limited to in-frame clones, with some not included. Found here are about 230,000 clones, around four fifths of them singletons; the top ten hold more than 25%. The sample consisted of peripheral blood. Receptors were obtained from a man aged 35 to 55 with acute or convalescent COVID-19.

The chain joins TRBV5-1 to TRBJ1-1; possible D gene TRBD1, 5 bases. Trimming took 1 base from V and 10 from J, leaving 20 bases between them. The CDR3 loop spans 15 amino acids. Germline-derived CDR1 and CDR2 are SGHRS and YFSETQ. CDR3 nucleotides: TGCGCCAGCAGCTTGATCTCCTCCGGGACGGGGGTAGCTTTCTTT. Protein sequence: CASSLISSGTGVAFF.

Points on this clone: The sample carries other DNA sequences with the same CDR3. V and J are TRBV12-3 or TRBV12-4 and TRBJ2-7; 7 bases agree with TRBD1. This CDR3 is 13 amino acids long. After removal of 3 bases from V and 1 base from J, the junction contained 0 bases not matched to a gene. DNA of the CDR3: TGTGCCAGCAGTTTGGGACAGTCCTACGAGCAGTACTTC. Translation: CASSLGQSYEQYF.

The V gene is TRBV25-1, the J gene TRBJ1-4; tentatively, D is TRBD1 (5 bases). Germline V gene sequence: CDR1 MGHDK, CDR2 SYGVNS. V lost 0 bases and J 8 bases, leaving 22 bases between the germline ends. The CDR3 has 18 residues. CDR3 amino acids: CASSEYGASQGLGEKLFF. The CDR3 nucleotides are TGTGCCAGCAGTGAATACGGTGCTTCTCAGGGCTTGGGCGAAAAACTGTTTTTT.

This chain links TRBV19 with TRBJ2-7, with TRBD1 matching 9 bases. Germline CDR1 reads LNHDA; CDR2 reads SQIVND (reference sequence). The CDR3 sequence is 14 residues long. The junction had 3 bases not matched to a gene; V was cut back by 6 bases and J by 0 bases. The CDR3 here is CASRGQGSSYEQYF. As DNA, the CDR3 is TGTGCCAGTAGGGGACAGGGCAGCTCCTACGAGCAGTACTTC. Drawing the rest from reference TRBV19 and TRBJ2-7, the complete variable domain is DGGITQSPKYLFRKEGQNVTLSCEQNLNHDAMYWYRQDPGQGLRLIYYSQIVNDFQKGDIAEGYSVSREKKESFPLTVTSAQKNPTAFYLCASRGQGSSYEQYFGPGTRLTVT.

This clone was detected only a few times. This chain uses TRBV15 with TRBJ1-5, with D perhaps matching TRBD1 (6 bases). The ends were cut back, 3 bases at V and 6 bases at J, with 18 bases in the middle. This CDR3 has 16 residues. CDR1 is LNHNV, CDR2 YYDKDF, per germline (reference sequence). Here the CDR3 reads CATSSQRRGKLQPQHF. The CDR3 DNA follows: TGTGCCACCAGCAGTCAGCGCAGGGGAAAGCTTCAGCCCCAGCATTTT.

The chain has TRBV12-3 or TRBV12-4 and TRBJ1-2, with 10 nucleotides matching TRBD1. CDR3 length: 13 residues. V trimming: 4 bases; J trimming: 8 bases; junction bases outside the gene matches: 4. The CDR3 region has the DNA TGTGCCAGCAGTTGGGGGACAGGGGTCGGCTACACCTTC. It codes for CASSWGTGVGYTF.

This clone occurred once. This sequence joins TRBV6-6 and TRBJ1-2; tentatively, D is TRBD1 (5 bases). Looked up from germline, CDR1 is MNHNY and CDR2 is SVGAGI (reference sequence). V lost 2 bases, J lost 1 base, and 8 bases lay in between. This CDR3 spans 14 amino acids. The DNA for the CDR3 is TGTGCCAGCAGTTACAGACAGAATAACTATGGCTACACCTTC. This translates into CASSYRQNNYGYTF.

The CDR3 loop reads CASSFPGGPYNEQFF. The CDR3 coding sequence is TGTGCCAGCAGTTTCCCAGGGGGACCCTACAATGAGCAGTTCTTC. The chain joins TRBV27 to TRBJ2-1; 7 bases match TRBD1. V was pared by 3 bases and J by 2 bases, with 4 bases of the junction left unmatched. CDR1 MNHEY and CDR2 SMNVEV come from the germline V gene (reference sequence). The CDR3 is 15 residues long.

This chain connects TRBV30 to TRBJ1-1, with D hard to call. Per the germline V gene, CDR1 is GTSNPN and CDR2 is SVGIG (reference sequence). V was shortened by 0 bases and J by 1 base, with 12 bases between the two germline ends. This CDR3 contains 15 residues. The CDR3 bases are TGTGCCTGGAGTGTAGCTCCAGAGGGGAACACTGAAGCTTTCTTT. This gives the protein CAWSVAPEGNTEAFF. Supplemented by reference TRBV30 and TRBJ1-1, the full variable domain reads SQTIHQWPATLVQPVGSPLSLECTVEGTSNPNLYWYRQAAGRGLQLLFYSVGIGQISSEVPQNLSASRPQDRQFILSSKKLLLSDSGFYLCAWSVAPEGNTEAFFGQGTRLTVV.

The J gene is TRBJ1-1, the V gene TRBV7-9, with 8 nucleotides matching TRBD1. Germline CDR1 and CDR2: SEHNR and FQNEAQ (reference sequence). This CDR3 has 14 amino acids. The V and J ends lost 6 bases and 0 bases, in that order; junction bases with no gene match: 3. The CDR3 loop reads CASSQDRVNTEAFF. The CDR3 DNA follows: TGTGCCAGCAGTCAGGACAGGGTGAACACTGAAGCTTTCTTT. The entire variable domain, with the rest obtained from reference TRBV7-9 and TRBJ1-1, is as follows: DTGVSQNPRHKITKRGQNVTFRCDPISEHNRLYWYRQTLGQGPEFLTYFQNEAQLEKSRLLSDRFSAERPKGSFSTLEIQRTEQGDSAMYLCASSQDRVNTEAFFGQGTRLTVV.

CDR3 residues: CASSPGRNWAQETQYF. The CDR3 DNA sequence: TGTGCCAGCAGCCCCGGCCGTAATTGGGCTCAAGAGACCCAGTACTTC. The chain employs TRBV5-8 and TRBJ2-5; D remains unclear. Germline-derived CDR1 and CDR2 are SGHTS and YDEGEE. V was shortened by 4 bases and J by 2 bases, with 18 bases between the two germline ends. CDR3 length: 16 amino acids.

This CDR3 reads CASSRDRIGNTIYF. In DNA form, the CDR3 reads TGTGCCAGCAGTAGGGACAGGATTGGAAACACCATATATTTT. V usage is TRBV6-6 and J usage is TRBJ1-3, with 8 bases identical to TRBD1. There are 14 residues in the CDR3. The V and J ends lost 5 bases and 3 bases, in that order; junction bases with no gene match: 3. CDR1 is MNHNY and CDR2 is SVGAGI in the germline V gene (reference sequence).

The chain recombines TRBV3-1 (or the pseudogene TRBV3-2) with TRBJ2-1; TRBD2 matches 14 bases. Germline CDR1 and CDR2: LGHDT and YNNKEL (reference sequence). CDR3 size: 14 residues. V lost 6 bases, J lost 9 bases, and 4 bases stayed unmatched. In DNA form, the CDR3 reads TGTGCCAGCAGGGGACTAGCGGGAGCTAGTGAGCAGTTCTTC. Translated, it gives CASRGLAGASEQFF.

The genes are TRBV2 and TRBJ1-1, with 8 bases fitting TRBD1. The CDR3 loop spans 16 amino acids. The germline V gene encodes CDR1 SNHLY and CDR2 FYNNEI. Trimming removed 5 bases from V and 4 bases from J; junction bases left unmatched: 12. The CDR3 spells CASSWTGLGIFTEAFF. The DNA of the CDR3 is TGTGCCAGCAGTTGGACAGGGTTGGGTATCTTCACTGAAGCTTTCTTT.

This clone occurred a few times. The chain uses TRBV4-2 and TRBJ1-1; weak D call: TRBD1 (5 bases). The CDR3 runs to 13 residues. Germline V gene data show CDR1 as LGHNA and CDR2 as YNFKEQ. V was shortened by 0 bases and J by 8 bases, with 10 bases between the two germline ends. Here the CDR3 DNA reads TGTGCCAGCAGCCAAGACGGGGACTTCGAAGCTTTCTTT. It encodes CASSQDGDFEAFF.

CDR3 nucleotide sequence: TGTGCCAGCAGCTCCAGCACCGGAGGAATCAATCAGCCCCAGCATTTT. This codes for CASSSSTGGINQPQHF. This chain joins TRBV5-4 and TRBJ1-5; D unresolved. The germline V gene has CDR1 SGHNT and CDR2 YYREEE (reference sequence). The CDR3 is 16 residues long. V shed 3 bases and J shed 3 bases, with 16 bases lying between them.

This clone was seen just once. The chain couples TRBV7-2 to TRBJ2-1; D ambiguous. Trimming removed 4 bases from V and 9 bases from J, with 13 bases in between. The germline V gene encodes CDR1 SGHTA and CDR2 FQGNSA. The CDR3 has 13 residues. The chain's CDR3 is CASSSGSLGEQFF. The CDR3 DNA reads TGTGCCAGCAGCTCCGGGTCCCTCGGTGAGCAGTTCTTC. Full variable domain (remainder filled in from reference TRBV7-2 and TRBJ2-1): GAGVSQSPSNKVTEKGKDVELRCDPISGHTALYWYRQSLGQGLEFLIYFQGNSAPDKSGLPSDRFSAERTGGSVSTLTIQRTQQEDSAVYLCASSSGSLGEQFFGPGTRLTVL.

V and J are TRBV28 and TRBJ1-5, with D perhaps matching TRBD1 (5 bases). V was shortened by 2 bases and J by 7 bases, with 15 bases between the two germline ends. Germline V gene sequence: CDR1 MDHEN, CDR2 SYDVKM. This CDR3 has 15 amino acids. The CDR3 here is CASSLLAGGGQPQHF. CDR3 sequence (DNA): TGTGCCAGCAGTTTACTAGCGGGGGGTGGACAGCCCCAGCATTTT.

The gene calls are TRBV5-4 and TRBJ2-3, with D maybe TRBD2 (6 bases). This CDR3 comprises 14 residues. CDR1 and CDR2 from the germline V gene are SGHNT and YYREEE (reference sequence). Trimming shortened V by 0 bases and J by 4 bases, and 9 bases separated the two germline ends. CDR3 residues: CASSLAGVSDTQYF. DNA for the CDR3: TGTGCCAGCAGCTTGGCGGGAGTTTCAGATACGCAGTATTTT. The full variable domain, in which reference TRBV5-4 and TRBJ2-3 provide the parts outside the CDR3, is ETGVTQSPTHLIKTRGQQVTLRCSSQSGHNTVSWYQQALGQGPQFIFQYYREEENGRGNFPPRFSGLQFPNYSSELNVNALELDDSALYLCASSLAGVSDTQYFGPGTRLTVL.

This clone was found once. The chain has TRBV5-6 and TRBJ2-7; the match to TRBD1 covers 7 bases. The germline V gene encodes CDR1 SGHDT and CDR2 YYEEEE. The V and J ends lost 5 bases and 4 bases, in that order; junction bases with no gene match: 6. The CDR3 runs to 13 residues. CDR3 DNA: TGTGCCAGCAGTCGCGACAGGGCATACGAGCAGTACTTC. It yields the protein CASSRDRAYEQYF.

The chain recombines TRBV6-6 with TRBJ2-3; 8 bases align to TRBD2. The CDR3 consists of 13 residues. Germline V gene lookup returns CDR1 MNHNY and CDR2 SVGAGI (reference sequence). The junction had 4 bases not matched to a gene; V was cut back by 8 bases and J by 3 bases. CDR3 sequence: CASREGITDTQYF. The CDR3 bases are TGTGCCAGCCGGGAGGGCATAACAGATACGCAGTATTTT.

This chain connects TRBV2 to TRBJ2-3, with D possibly TRBD2 on 5 matching bases. CDR1 and CDR2 (germline): SNHLY, FYNNEI. Trimming cost V 7 bases and J 6 bases, with 14 bases left between them. This CDR3 contains 13 residues. DNA for the CDR3: TGTGCCAGCAACGACTATTCCTCCGATACGCAGTATTTT. It encodes CASNDYSSDTQYF.

The V call is TRBV19, the J call TRBJ1-2; tentative D call: TRBD1 (6 bases). The V gene's germline CDR1 is LNHDA and CDR2 SQIVND (reference sequence). The CDR3 is 14 amino acids. V was trimmed by 5 bases and J by 5 bases, leaving 15 bases between them. The CDR3 is CASSDGGARYGYTF. As DNA, the CDR3 is TGTGCCAGTAGTGATGGGGGCGCAAGATATGGCTACACCTTC. Full variable domain (remainder filled in from reference TRBV19 and TRBJ1-2): DGGITQSPKYLFRKEGQNVTLSCEQNLNHDAMYWYRQDPGQGLRLIYYSQIVNDFQKGDIAEGYSVSREKKESFPLTVTSAQKNPTAFYLCASSDGGARYGYTFGSGTRLTVV.

The chain recombines TRBV7-2 with TRBJ1-2, with TRBD1 matching 12 bases. The germline gives CDR1 SGHTA, CDR2 FQGNSA. The CDR3 contains 16 residues. With 1 base clipped from V and 4 bases from J, the junction kept 4 bases outside the gene matches. The CDR3 DNA is TGTGCCAGCAGCTTAGAATGGGACAGGGGGCCCTATGGCTACACCTTC. It encodes CASSLEWDRGPYGYTF.

This clone came up a few times. V usage is TRBV5-6 and J usage is TRBJ2-3, with 8 positions matching TRBD1. Germline values: CDR1 SGHDT, CDR2 YYEEEE. Trimming took 3 bases from V and 4 from J; bases not matched to a gene: 1. The CDR3 extends over 13 amino acids. The CDR3 reads CASSSDRADTQYF. The CDR3 nucleotides are TGTGCCAGCAGCTCGGACAGGGCAGATACGCAGTATTTT. The whole variable domain, remainder taken from reference TRBV5-6 and TRBJ2-3, is DAGVTQSPTHLIKTRGQQVTLRCSPKSGHDTVSWYQQALGQGPQFIFQYYEEEERQRGNFPDRFSGHQFPNYSSELNVNALLLGDSALYLCASSSDRADTQYFGPGTRLTVL.

V is TRBV2 and J is TRBJ2-7, with a possible D match to TRBD1 (5 bases). The CDR3 has 14 amino acids. In germline, CDR1 is SNHLY, CDR2 FYNNEI. With 8 bases removed from V and 0 bases from J, the gap between germline ends came to 14 bases. The CDR3 DNA reads TGTGCCAGCGAAAGGACACGAAACTCCTACGAGCAGTACTTC. Translation: CASERTRNSYEQYF.

The CDR3 DNA reads as TGTGCCAGCAGCTTCAGGGGCCTAAACCTTTACGAGCAGTACTTC. The encoded protein is CASSFRGLNLYEQYF. The rearrangement uses TRBV7-2 and TRBJ2-7, with D perhaps TRBD1 (6 bases). From germline, CDR1 is SGHTA and CDR2 FQGNSA. The CDR3 has 15 residues. V was trimmed by 3 bases and J by 4 bases, leaving 16 bases between them.

This clone was counted a few times. The V call is TRBV27, the J call TRBJ1-5; D is possibly TRBD1 (6 bases). The V gene lost 5 bases and the J gene lost 5 bases, with 13 bases spanning the gap. The CDR3 loop spans 14 amino acids. Germline V gene sequence: CDR1 MNHEY, CDR2 SMNVEV (reference sequence). CDR3 sequence reads: CASSPQGKDQPQHF. The DNA of the CDR3 is TGTGCCAGCAGTCCACAGGGAAAGGATCAGCCCCAGCATTTT.